These 25 T cell receptor beta chains originate from one sample sequenced in a study of cytomegalovirus exposure and HLA in healthy donors. The PCR had 60 Vbeta and 13 Jbeta primers. Measured with immunoSEQ multiplex PCR; TCRdb has only the in-frame clones, and not every one. The sample lists over 95,000 clones, 65% to 85% seen once, with 2% to 3% in the top ten. Sequencing used PBMCs. The origin of the receptors is a woman in her late teens or twenties in good health and CMV-seronegative.

V gene TRBV2 combines with J gene TRBJ2-2, with D possibly TRBD2 on 6 matching bases. There are 13 residues in the CDR3. The germline V gene encodes CDR1 SNHLY and CDR2 FYNNEI. V shed 6 bases and J shed 7 bases, with 12 bases lying between them. The CDR3 nucleotides are TGTGCCAGCAGAGCCCAGGGAGGCGGGGAGCTGTTTTTT. Its translation is CASRAQGGGELFF.

The rearrangement links TRBV11-3 to TRBJ1-1; a weak D match, TRBD1 (6 bases). Trimming took 5 bases from V and 0 from J, leaving 16 bases between them. Per germline, CDR1 SGHNT and CDR2 YENEEA. This CDR3 contains 16 residues. In DNA, the CDR3 is TGTGCCAGCAGCCCCCGGGCCGGGACAATGAACACTGAAGCTTTCTTT. Its protein is CASSPRAGTMNTEAFF.

The rearrangement links TRBV5-4 to TRBJ2-5; perhaps TRBD2 as D (6 bases). This CDR3 has 14 amino acids. The germline V and J ends were trimmed by 2 bases and 2 bases, with 10 bases remaining between them. Germline V gene sequence: CDR1 SGHNT, CDR2 YYREEE (reference sequence). For the CDR3, the DNA is TGTGCCAGCAGCTTTAAAAGCGGGCAAGAGACCCAGTACTTC. Residues: CASSFKSGQETQYF.

Only a few counts were recorded for this clone. V usage is TRBV4-1 and J usage is TRBJ1-4; 8 bases are shared with TRBD1. The junction had 8 bases not matched to a gene; V was cut back by 3 bases and J by 8 bases. The CDR3 extends over 15 amino acids. Germline V CDR1 and CDR2: MGHRA, YSYEKL. The CDR3 bases are TGCGCCAGCAGCCAGTGGGCGGACAGGGTAGAAAAACTGTTTTTT. Translating it yields CASSQWADRVEKLFF.

This clone was counted only a few times. The chain's CDR3 is CASSWTVADEKLFF. In nucleotides, the CDR3 is TGCGCCAGCAGCTGGACCGTAGCGGATGAAAAACTGTTTTTT. The J gene is TRBJ1-4, the V gene TRBV4-3; D remains ambiguous. Germline V gives CDR1 LGHNA, CDR2 YSLEER. V dropped 5 bases and J dropped 6 bases, with 13 bases sitting between them. There are 14 residues in the CDR3.

The gene calls are TRBV4-3 and TRBJ2-3, with D possibly being TRBD2 (6 bases). CDR1 and CDR2 from the germline V gene are LGHNA and YSLEER. The CDR3 runs to 16 residues. V lost 0 bases, J lost 3 bases, and 13 bases lay in between. The CDR3 nucleotides are TGCGCCAGCAGCCAAGATACCGGGGGAGAGACAGATACGCAGTATTTT. Translating it yields CASSQDTGGETDTQYF.

The chain combines TRBV11-2 with TRBJ1-2; D call uncertain. Germline CDR1 SGHAT, CDR2 FQNNGV. V lost 3 bases and J 8 bases, leaving 10 bases between the germline ends. The CDR3 sequence is 12 residues long. The CDR3 DNA reads as TGTGCCAGCAGCTTTGAGGGCGGCGGCTACACCTTC. It encodes CASSFEGGGYTF.

This chain links TRBV28 with TRBJ2-7; D uncertain. With 3 bases removed from V and 6 bases from J, the gap between germline ends came to 9 bases. The CDR3 runs to 12 residues. CDR1 and CDR2 (germline): MDHEN, SYDVKM. The DNA of the CDR3 is TGTGCCAGCAGTTTCCTATTGCGCGAGCAGTACTTC. As protein: CASSFLLREQYF.

The chain has TRBV2 and TRBJ1-1, with D possibly matching TRBD1 (6 bases). Between the trimmed V and J ends, which lost 4 bases and 0 bases, there was a span of 9 bases. Germline CDR1 is SNHLY and CDR2 is FYNNEI. The CDR3 sequence is 14 residues long. The CDR3 region has the DNA TGTGCCAGCAGTGTGGGGGCCATGAACACTGAAGCTTTCTTT. Protein product: CASSVGAMNTEAFF.

CDR3 in DNA: TGCGCCAGCATTTACAAAGAGACCCAGTACTTC. This gives the protein CASIYKETQYF. The rearrangement uses TRBV10-1 and TRBJ2-5; D remains unclear. This CDR3 is built from 11 residues. V shed 7 bases and J shed 3 bases, with 6 bases lying between them. The germline CDR1 and CDR2 sequences are WNHNN and SYGVQD (reference sequence).

V and J are TRBV6-5 and TRBJ2-2; 7 nucleotides line up with TRBD1. After removal of 10 bases from V and 1 base from J, the junction contained 3 bases not matched to a gene. The length of the CDR3 is 13 residues. The germline gives CDR1 MNHEY, CDR2 SVGAGI. The CDR3 spells CATRDRNTGELFF. CDR3 coding DNA: TGTGCCACCCGGGACAGGAACACCGGGGAGCTGTTTTTT.

In nucleotides, the CDR3 is TGCGCCAGCAGCCCGGGACAGGGCTTGAACACCGGGGAGCTGTTTTTT. Protein product: CASSPGQGLNTGELFF. V usage is TRBV5-1 and J usage is TRBJ2-2; 9 nucleotides agree with TRBD1. CDR3 size: 16 residues. Germline CDR1 SGHRS, CDR2 YFSETQ. V dropped 4 bases and J dropped 1; count of bases not matched to a gene: 5.

CDR3 in DNA: TGCGCCAGCAGTGAAGGGCGGACATTAGGCACTGAAGCTTTCTTT. Translated: CASSEGRTLGTEAFF. The V call is TRBV10-1, the J call TRBJ1-1, with D tentatively TRBD1 (5 bases). Trimming shortened V by 3 bases and J by 4 bases, and 15 bases separated the two germline ends. The CDR3 has 15 residues. Germline V gene lookup returns CDR1 WNHNN and CDR2 SYGVQD (reference sequence).

CDR3 in DNA: TGTGCCAGTAGCCAGGGACAGGGGCCCTATCAGCCCCAGCATTTT. It translates to CASSQGQGPYQPQHF. The chain has TRBV19 and TRBJ1-5; 10 nucleotides align to TRBD1. CDR1 is LNHDA and CDR2 is SQIVND in the germline V gene (reference sequence). The CDR3 has 15 amino acids. Germline trimming cut 6 bases from V and 5 bases from J; bases unmatched to any gene: 7.

The V call is TRBV29-1, the J call TRBJ1-2; D perhaps matches TRBD1 (5 bases). This CDR3 is built from 19 residues. Trimming cost V 1 base and J 2 bases, with 26 bases left between them. Germline V gives CDR1 SQVTM, CDR2 ANQGSEA. CDR3 coding DNA: TGCAGCGTTGAAGGAGGATTAGGCGTATACAGGCGAATGAACTATGGCTACACCTTC. This codes for CSVEGGLGVYRRMNYGYTF.

The chain is built from TRBV27 and TRBJ2-2; weak D call: TRBD1 (5 bases). CDR1 MNHEY and CDR2 SMNVEV come from the germline V gene (reference sequence). This CDR3 spans 15 amino acids. Trimming shortened V by 3 bases and J by 1 base, and 9 bases separated the two germline ends. The CDR3 region is CASSFAGRNTGELFF. CDR3 DNA sequence: TGTGCCAGCAGTTTTGCAGGGCGGAACACCGGGGAGCTGTTTTTT.

The rearrangement uses TRBV19 and TRBJ1-5; 8 nucleotides match TRBD1. V shed 5 bases and J 4 bases; nucleotides not matched to a gene: 7. The CDR3 sequence is 15 residues long. CDR1 and CDR2 from the germline V gene are LNHDA and SQIVND (reference sequence). The CDR3 DNA is TGTGCCAGTAGTCCCGCGGACAGGGCAAATCAGCCCCAGCATTTT. Translation gives CASSPADRANQPQHF.

The chain is built from TRBV18 and TRBJ1-1, with 9 bases aligning to TRBD1. Germline V gene sequence: CDR1 KGHSH, CDR2 LQKENI. The CDR3 covers 14 residues. The V and J ends lost 0 bases and 8 bases, in that order; junction bases with no gene match: 4. The CDR3 DNA reads as TGTGCCAGCTCACCACCTTGGGGACAGGGCGAAGCTTTCTTT. This encodes CASSPPWGQGEAFF. Full variable domain (missing parts from reference TRBV18 and TRBJ1-1): NAGVMQNPRHLVRRRGQEARLRCSPMKGHSHVYWYRQLPEEGLKFMVYLQKENIIDESGMPKERFSAEFPKEGPSILRIQQVVRGDSAAYFCASSPPWGQGEAFFGQGTRLTVV.

This clone was picked up a small number of times. The chain joins TRBV11-1 to TRBJ2-1; 12 bases align to TRBD2. This CDR3 comprises 16 residues. The trim removed 5 bases at V and 7 bases at J, leaving 9 bases unmatched. CDR1 and CDR2 from the germline V gene are SGHAT and FQDESV (reference sequence). The DNA for the CDR3 is TGTGCCAGCAGCGCCAGACTAGCGGGAGAAGATAATGAGCAGTTCTTC. Amino acids: CASSARLAGEDNEQFF.

CDR3 region: CASSQGYSGEKLFF. CDR3 in DNA: TGTGCCAGCAGCCAAGGATACAGTGGGGAAAAACTGTTTTTT. The gene calls are TRBV14 and TRBJ1-4; D is uncertain. This CDR3 has 14 residues. V lost 1 base and J 8 bases, leaving 11 bases between the germline ends. Germline values: CDR1 SGHDN, CDR2 FVKESK.

A few counts support this clone. The chain uses TRBV9 and TRBJ1-6; D possibly corresponds to TRBD1 (5 bases). Germline loops: CDR1 SGDLS, CDR2 YYNGEE. Trimming took 3 bases from V and 6 from J, leaving 16 bases between them. This CDR3 comprises 16 residues. The CDR3 bases are TGTGCCAGCAGCGCGGGGGACGCTCTTCCTAATTCACCCCTCCACTTT. It yields the protein CASSAGDALPNSPLHF.

This chain joins TRBV11-2 and TRBJ1-4; D is ambiguous. The CDR3 has 12 amino acids. Germline CDR1 reads SGHAT; CDR2 reads FQNNGV. Trimming left V 0 bases short and J 11 bases short, with 7 bases between. The CDR3 coding sequence is TGTGCCAGCAGCTTAGATCGGGGTAAACTGTTTTTT. It is translated as CASSLDRGKLFF.

The chain couples TRBV6-1 to TRBJ1-4, with 7 positions matching TRBD1. This CDR3 is 14 amino acids long. Germline V gives CDR1 MNHNS, CDR2 SASEGT. V shed 5 bases, J shed 6 bases, and the junction held 6 bases outside the gene matches. The CDR3 sequence is CASSTGQNYEKLFF. The CDR3 nucleotides read TGTGCCAGCAGTACGGGACAGAATTATGAAAAACTGTTTTTT.

CDR3 residues: CSVVGPGGREKLFF. The CDR3 nucleotides read TGCAGCGTTGTCGGTCCAGGGGGCAGAGAAAAACTGTTTTTT. This chain connects TRBV29-1 to TRBJ1-4; 8 bases map to TRBD1. Germline CDR1 is SQVTM and CDR2 is ANQGSEA. V lost 4 bases, J lost 8 bases, and 9 bases stayed unmatched. This CDR3 comprises 14 residues.

V and J are TRBV9 and TRBJ2-1, with 7 bases aligning to TRBD2. The CDR3 length is 14 residues. From germline, CDR1 is SGDLS and CDR2 YYNGEE. The trim removed 5 bases at V and 5 bases at J, leaving 7 bases unmatched. Written as DNA, the CDR3 is TGTGCCAGCAGGGGGGGGACGGAGAACAATGAGCAGTTCTTC. Its protein is CASRGGTENNEQFF. The full variable domain, rest sourced from reference TRBV9 and TRBJ2-1, is DSGVTQTPKHLITATGQRVTLRCSPRSGDLSVYWYQQSLDQGLQFLIQYYNGEERAKGNILERFSAQQFPDLHSELNLSSLELGDSALYFCASRGGTENNEQFFGPGTRLTVL.